The source of this T cell receptor (beta chain) is a study of T cells in tumors after PD-1 blockade. Findings of the study overall: Peripheral recruitment is suggested, as some novel exhausted tumor clones were in pre-treatment blood.

Of note for this clone: Its cognate antigen is unknown.

Clones were sequenced by immunoSEQ multiplex PCR, and TCRdb holds only the in-frame ones, with some missing. The profile covers around 35,000 clones, with roughly 76% appearing a single time and almost 40% taken by the ten largest. This CDR3 is 14 amino acids long. The germline V gene has CDR1 SGHDN and CDR2 FVKESK. Trimming stripped 2 bases from V and 4 bases from J, with 11 bases between. The starting material was PBMCs, obtained after anti-PD-1 treatment. The genes are TRBV14 and TRBJ1-2, with D perhaps matching TRBD1 (6 bases). The TCR comes from a human donor with basal cell carcinoma. DNA of the CDR3: TGTGCCAGCAGCCAATTGGACAGCATCTATGGCTACACCTTC. Protein product: CASSQLDSIYGYTF. The complete variable domain, with remaining parts taken from reference TRBV14 and TRBJ1-2, reads EAGVTQFPSHSVIEKGQTVTLRCDPISGHDNLYWYRRVMGKEIKFLLHFVKESKQDESGMPNNRFLAERTGGTYSTLKVQPAELEDSGVYFCASSQLDSIYGYTFGSGTRLTVV.